The 2 T cell receptor beta chains given below trace back to one sample, sequenced in a study of blood T cell repertoires in COVID-19. The assay was immunoSEQ multiplex PCR, and TCRdb's table has in-frame clones only and misses some. This sample has 250,000 to 350,000 clones, with around 90% found just once. Source material: peripheral blood. These receptors were collected from a young man with active or convalescent COVID-19.

The chain recombines TRBV13 with TRBJ1-2; D call uncertain. With 6 bases removed from V and 7 bases from J, the gap between germline ends came to 9 bases. CDR1 and CDR2 (germline): PRHDT, FYEKMQ (reference sequence). This CDR3 spans 11 amino acids. CDR3 bases: TGTGCCAGCAGTTACTGGAGTGGCTACACCTTC. Amino acids: CASSYWSGYTF.

This clone was detected only once. This chain links TRBV27 with TRBJ2-7; D not certain. CDR3 length equals 13 residues. Germline loops: CDR1 MNHEY, CDR2 SMNVEV (reference sequence). V lost 2 bases and J lost 4, with 9 bases in between. Here the CDR3 reads CASSLSSDYEQYF. CDR3 nucleotides: TGTGCCAGCAGTTTAAGTTCAGATTACGAGCAGTACTTC.